The 13 T cell receptor beta chains below were found in one sample sequenced in a study of PD-L1 blockade in urothelial cancer (dated by TCRdb to about 2017). Libraries were constructed by the immunoSEQ multiplex PCR assay. Not all clones reach the TCRdb copy of this immuneACCESS table, which keeps in-frame sequences only. Checked studies attribute under half of the gap to unresolved V genes and leave the rest unexplained. Counted in this sample were 35,000 to 45,000 clones; 75% to 95% of them appeared once. The biggest ten clones account for around 8.3% of the sample. The specimen comprised PBMCs, sampled around atezolizumab (anti-PD-L1) treatment. The receptor set was obtained from a man between 70 and 80 years old with urothelial cancer.

The DNA for the CDR3 is TGTGCAAGTCGCCGAAGCGGGAGTCCCCACGAGCAGTACTTC. It translates to CASRRSGSPHEQYF. The chain couples TRBV12-2 to TRBJ2-7; the table's D call TRBD2 went unverified against the DNA. TRBV12-2 is described as a pseudogene. The CDR3 loop spans 14 amino acids.

The chain joins TRBV27 to TRBJ2-7, with 8 bases aligning to TRBD2. Germline V gene data show CDR1 as MNHEY and CDR2 as SMNVEV (reference sequence). This CDR3 is 15 amino acids long. The junction had 4 bases not matched to a gene; V was cut back by 1 base and J by 2 bases. This CDR3 is CASSLFGLAPYEQYF. In DNA, the CDR3 is TGTGCCAGCAGTTTATTCGGACTAGCCCCCTACGAGCAGTACTTC.

Remarks on this clone: The sample holds other DNA sequences that translate to the same CDR3. The chain links TRBV4-2 to TRBJ2-7; TRBD2 agrees at 12 bases. The CDR3 runs 18 residues. The V gene's germline CDR1 is LGHNA and CDR2 YNFKEQ. Losses at the gene ends were 0 bases for V and 4 bases for J; bases not matched to a gene: 10. The CDR3 loop reads CASSQDLGGTSGSYEQYF. Written as DNA, the CDR3 is TGTGCCAGCAGCCAAGATCTGGGGGGGACTAGCGGGTCTTACGAGCAGTACTTC.

The chain combines TRBV28 with TRBJ2-7; tentatively, D is TRBD2 (5 bases). V was shortened by 9 bases and J by 6 bases, with 24 bases between the two germline ends. Germline values: CDR1 MDHEN, CDR2 SYDVKM. This CDR3 region has 15 residues. Written as DNA, the CDR3 is TGTGCCAGTTGGGGAGTAGCGAGCCTTTCCCTCGAGCAGTACTTC. Amino acid sequence: CASWGVASLSLEQYF.

The sample holds one count of this clone. This rearrangement joins TRBV6-1 to TRBJ2-6, with 8 bases that match TRBD1. V shed 1 base, J shed 0 bases, and the junction held 8 bases outside the gene matches. The germline CDR1 and CDR2 sequences are MNHNS and SASEGT. This CDR3 region has 19 residues. In DNA form, the CDR3 reads TGTGCCAGCAGTGAAGTCAAAGGGACAGGAGTCTCTGGGGCCAACGTCCTGACTTTC. It encodes CASSEVKGTGVSGANVLTF.

This rearrangement joins TRBV4-1 to TRBJ2-7; D is unclear. The CDR3 spans 15 residues. V was cut by 4 bases and J by 0 bases, with 13 bases left in between. Germline loops: CDR1 MGHRA, CDR2 YSYEKL. This CDR3 reads CASSPGSASSYEQYF. The CDR3 DNA sequence: TGCGCCAGCAGCCCCGGTAGTGCTAGCTCCTACGAGCAGTACTTC.

The J gene is TRBJ2-7, the V gene TRBV7-9; D not certain. CDR3 length: 12 amino acids. Germline V gene sequence: CDR1 SEHNR, CDR2 FQNEAQ (reference sequence). V dropped 1 base and J dropped 7 bases, with 8 bases sitting between them. In DNA form, the CDR3 reads TGTGCCAGCAGCTTAGAGGTCGGGGAGCAGTACTTC. Translation: CASSLEVGEQYF. Full variable domain (rest looked up from reference TRBV7-9 and TRBJ2-7): DTGVSQNPRHKITKRGQNVTFRCDPISEHNRLYWYRQTLGQGPEFLTYFQNEAQLEKSRLLSDRFSAERPKGSFSTLEIQRTEQGDSAMYLCASSLEVGEQYFGPGTRLTVT.

The chain has TRBV7-9 and TRBJ1-2; 7 positions match TRBD1. Trimming at V came to 5 bases and at J to 2 bases, leaving 8 bases not matched to a gene. This CDR3 has 15 residues. Germline lookup yields CDR1 SEHNR and CDR2 FQNEAQ (reference sequence). The CDR3 DNA follows: TGTGCCAGCAGCACCCGACAGGGACCAAACTATGGCTACACCTTC. The encoded protein is CASSTRQGPNYGYTF.

The chain links TRBV2 to TRBJ2-3, with D tentatively TRBD2 (7 bases). The CDR3 consists of 16 residues. V was trimmed by 5 bases and J by 2 bases, leaving 17 bases between them. Germline-derived CDR1 and CDR2 are SNHLY and FYNNEI. The CDR3 reads CASSTMGGASTDTQYF. CDR3 DNA sequence: TGTGCCAGCAGTACAATGGGGGGGGCCTCCACAGATACGCAGTATTTT.

The chain couples TRBV7-7 to TRBJ2-2; 8 bases are a match to TRBD2. The germline V gene encodes CDR1 SSHAT and CDR2 FNYEAQ (reference sequence). The junction had 12 bases not matched to a gene; V was cut back by 5 bases and J by 1 base. The CDR3 is 18 residues long. The CDR3 reads CASSPGLASSWNTGELFF. The DNA for the CDR3 is TGTGCCAGCAGCCCCGGACTAGCTTCGAGCTGGAACACCGGGGAGCTGTTTTTT.

The V and J genes are TRBV19 and TRBJ1-5; the D is unclear. In germline, CDR1 is LNHDA, CDR2 SQIVND (reference sequence). Trimming removed 2 bases at V and 0 bases at J, with 5 bases between. CDR3 length: 14 amino acids. CDR3 loop: CASSIPGSNQPQHF. In nucleotides, the CDR3 is TGTGCCAGTAGTATACCCGGTAGCAATCAGCCCCAGCATTTT.

V gene TRBV27 combines with J gene TRBJ1-1, with 7 bases aligning to TRBD1. The CDR3 is 17 residues long. Germline loops: CDR1 MNHEY, CDR2 SMNVEV (reference sequence). V trimming: 5 bases; J trimming: 1 base; junction bases outside the gene matches: 13. The CDR3 loop is CASSPLTGVGPNTEAFF. CDR3 sequence (DNA): TGTGCCAGCAGTCCCCTTACAGGGGTGGGGCCGAACACTGAAGCTTTCTTT.

The V and J genes are TRBV5-4 and TRBJ2-1, with D perhaps TRBD2 (6 bases). The CDR3 covers 14 residues. Trimming took off 4 bases at V and 8 bases at J, with 16 bases between the two ends. Germline-derived CDR1 and CDR2 are SGHNT and YYREEE (reference sequence). The CDR3: CASSAPRGMDEQFF. The CDR3 nucleotides are TGTGCCAGCAGCGCCCCTCGGGGGATGGATGAGCAGTTCTTC.